This TCR beta chain is from a study of glioma-infiltrating T cells. The overall study: Target coverage was 4.5- to 10-fold for some 1 million blood T cells. General study findings and limits: Above-expected tissue-blood divergence occurred in all gliomas, most in low-grade ones.

CDR1 is MNHEY, CDR2 SVGEGT, per germline. The V gene end was trimmed by 3 bases and the J gene end by 3 bases; junction bases not matched to a gene: 8. This CDR3 contains 16 residues. In its sample, this clonotype was seen many times. Its antigen is unknown. The iRepertoire nested amplicon-rescue multiplex PCR amplified TCR alpha and beta CDR3s from RNA. Input was about 85-450 ng of tissue mRNA or PBMC total RNA. TCRdb recomputed calls from the multiplex PCR reads with MiXCR, one row per CDR3 protein. This table has about 410,000 distinct CDR3 sequences, 41% appearing once. The chain employs TRBV6-2 or TRBV6-3 and TRBJ2-7; 10 positions agree with TRBD1. The specimen was glioma tissue, nonneoplastic brain tissue, or PBMCs (not recorded which). The clonotype was recovered from a human donor with low-grade glioma or glioblastoma, undergoing nonglioma brain surgery, or in good health (not recorded which). This CDR3 reads CASSYDWGTGDYEQYF. The DNA for the CDR3 is TGTGCCAGCAGTTATGACTGGGGGACAGGGGACTACGAGCAGTACTTC.